This TCR beta chain was sequenced for a study of T-cell reconstitution after alpha-beta-depleted transplantation in children. Whole-study findings and limits: The authors attributed T-cell counts and diversity one year after transplant mostly to newly produced T cells. Roughly two months post-transplant, alpha-beta T cells reportedly originated from several hundred graft clones that had expanded.

Per germline, CDR1 MNHEY and CDR2 SVGEGT. This CDR3 has 15 amino acids. About this clonotype itself: The target antigen is unknown. This may arise from a read error, as a much more abundant clone is one base away.

During its preparation, the TCRbeta library received unique molecular identifiers. Each CDR3 protein gets one entry after TCRdb re-called the PCR reads with MiXCR. Of 210,000 or so distinct CDR3 sequences listed, approximately 11% are singletons. The sample consisted of PBMCs, taken before TCRalphabeta/CD19-depleted stem cell transplant. This rearrangement joins TRBV6-2 or TRBV6-3 to TRBJ1-5; possibly TRBD1 for D (6 bases). This TCR came from a child less than two years old with acute myeloid leukemia, due to receive a stem cell transplant. CDR3 region: CASSPRGWVNRPQHF. The CDR3, as DNA: TGTGCCAGCAGCCCGAGGGGGTGGGTCAATCGGCCCCAGCATTTT.